This T cell receptor beta chain originates from a study of T-cell memory formation after mild COVID-19. Study-level points and caveats: Cross-reactive memory seemingly joined, as some responding clones were found in pre-infection memory. The authors did not confirm SARS-CoV-2 specificity of second-wave clones peaking day 37.

Via MiXCR, TCRdb re-called the 5' RACE reads, giving one row per CDR3 protein. The repertoire includes 400,000 to 450,000 distinct CDR3 sequences, under 20% of them detected once, and about a fifth sits in the top ten. This clonotype was seen repeatedly, ten times or more. The target antigen is unknown. This CDR3 is 14 amino acids long. Trimming left V 4 bases short and J 0 bases short, with 9 bases between. Germline lookup yields CDR1 SEHNR and CDR2 FQNEAQ (reference sequence). The TCR was taken from a young man who had mild COVID-19 (a few samples of this study predate the infection). Cell type and time point are not known. The sequenced sample consisted of PBMCs or a T cell subset sorted from them (not recorded which). The genes are TRBV7-9 and TRBJ2-5; D may be TRBD1 (6 bases). The DNA for the CDR3 is TGTGCCAGCAGCTCCGGGACATACCAAGAGACCCAGTACTTC. Residues: CASSSGTYQETQYF. The full variable domain, in which reference TRBV7-9 and TRBJ2-5 provide the parts outside the CDR3, is DTGVSQNPRHKITKRGQNVTFRCDPISEHNRLYWYRQTLGQGPEFLTYFQNEAQLEKSRLLSDRFSAERPKGSFSTLEIQRTEQGDSAMYLCASSSGTYQETQYFGPGTRLLVL.